This T cell receptor (beta chain) was recovered during a study of T cell responses to AZD1222 COVID-19 vaccine. Germline V gives CDR1 SGDLS, CDR2 YYNGEE. The junction had 6 bases not matched to a gene; V was cut back by 3 bases and J by 5 bases. CDR3 length: 14 residues. This table comes from immunoSEQ multiplex PCR, and its TCRdb copy is limited to in-frame clones, with some not included. The profile shows 150,000 to 250,000 clones, 85% to 95% of them singletons. The origin of this receptor is an adult who received the AZD1222 COVID-19 vaccine. The chain employs TRBV9 and TRBJ2-5; 8 bases map to TRBD1. Sequences were derived from peripheral blood, sampled 28 days after the second AZD1222 dose. In DNA form, the CDR3 reads TGTGCCAGCAGCGCGACAGGGGCAAGGGAGACCCAGTACTTC. This encodes CASSATGARETQYF.